Listed below are T cell receptor beta chains from one sample, sequenced in a study of blood T cell repertoires in COVID-19. TCRdb keeps only in-frame clones here, not all; method: immunoSEQ multiplex PCR. Among about 200,000 clones listed, 88% were seen once. The specimen sequenced was peripheral blood. The receptors were gathered from a man between 18 and 35 years old with active or convalescent COVID-19. Each CDR3 is given with its conserved first and last residue. Fields, in order: D gene, J gene, V gene, clone size, CDR3 protein, CDR3 DNA. The D gene is left open where the match is weak. A row's size may be missing; if present it is once, few, many or a size class.

D: TRBD2; J: TRBJ2-1; V: TRBV19; size: -; CDR3: CASSPRRGGRTGEQFF; DNA: TGTGCCAGTAGTCCCAGGAGGGGCGGGAGAACGGGTGAGCAGTTCTTC
D: TRBD1; J: TRBJ1-2; V: TRBV2; size: -; CDR3: CASSPGTGYYGYTF; DNA: TGTGCCAGCAGTCCCGGGACAGGGTATTATGGCTACACCTTC
D: TRBD1; J: TRBJ1-1; V: TRBV2; size: -; CDR3: CASSAGTGAEAFF; DNA: TGTGCCAGCAGCGCCGGGACAGGGGCTGAAGCTTTCTTT
D: -; J: TRBJ1-6; V: TRBV23-1; size: -; CDR3: CASATFNSPLHF; DNA: TGCGCCAGCGCTACGTTTAATTCACCCCTCCACTTT
D: -; J: TRBJ1-6; V: TRBV19; size: -; CDR3: CASSMGSGESPLHF; DNA: TGTGCCAGTAGTATGGGGTCAGGGGAGTCACCCCTCCACTTT
D: -; J: TRBJ1-1; V: TRBV10-3; size: -; CDR3: CAISESRSGDTEAFF; DNA: TGTGCCATCAGTGAATCCCGCAGTGGAGATACTGAAGCTTTCTTT
D: -; J: TRBJ2-5; V: TRBV7-3; size: -; CDR3: CASSSPSSPETQYF; DNA: TGTGCCAGCAGCTCCCCCTCTAGCCCGGAGACCCAGTACTTC
D: -; J: TRBJ1-3; V: TRBV19; size: -; CDR3: CASGDIYSGNTIYF; DNA: TGTGCCAGCGGCGACATCTACTCTGGAAACACCATATATTTT
D: -; J: TRBJ2-2; V: TRBV30; size: few; CDR3: CAWGAGFPGELFF; DNA: TGTGCCTGGGGCGCAGGGTTTCCCGGGGAGCTGTTTTTT
D: TRBD2; J: TRBJ2-1; V: TRBV5-1; size: -; CDR3: CASSRTSRNEQFF; DNA: TGCGCCAGCAGTCGGACTAGCCGGAATGAGCAGTTCTTC
D: -; J: TRBJ2-2; V: TRBV29-1; size: -; CDR3: CSVPQENTGELFF; DNA: TGCAGCGTACCCCAGGAGAACACCGGGGAGCTGTTTTTT
D: TRBD1; J: TRBJ2-1; V: TRBV18; size: -; CDR3: CASSQGQGSYNEQFF; DNA: TGTGCCAGCTCACAAGGACAGGGGTCCTACAATGAGCAGTTCTTC
D: TRBD2; J: TRBJ2-5; V: TRBV30; size: -; CDR3: CAWSGRGLAGGGETQYF; DNA: TGTGCCTGGAGTGGCCGGGGACTAGCGGGGGGCGGGGAGACCCAGTACTTC
D: TRBD1; J: TRBJ1-1; V: TRBV7-9; size: -; CDR3: CASSTGQGWNTEAFF; DNA: TGTGCCAGCAGCACTGGACAGGGGTGGAACACTGAAGCTTTCTTT
D: -; J: TRBJ1-1; V: TRBV10-3; size: -; CDR3: CAISESTGGRDTEAFF; DNA: TGTGCCATCAGTGAGTCGACGGGGGGGCGGGACACTGAAGCTTTCTTT
D: -; J: TRBJ2-7; V: TRBV3-1/TRBV3-2; size: few; CDR3: CASSQEASTYEQYF; DNA: TGTGCCAGCAGCCAAGAAGCATCCACCTACGAGCAGTACTTC
D: TRBD1; J: TRBJ2-5; V: TRBV29-1; size: -; CDR3: CSSRQGNQETQYF; DNA: TGCAGCTCCAGACAGGGGAACCAAGAGACCCAGTACTTC
D: TRBD1; J: TRBJ1-4; V: TRBV5-1; size: once; CDR3: CASSDDRDSNEKLFF; DNA: TGCGCCAGCAGCGATGACAGGGACAGCAATGAAAAACTGTTTTTT
D: -; J: TRBJ2-1; V: TRBV7-2; size: -; CDR3: CASSLGLIRGARLDNEQFF; DNA: TGTGCCAGCAGCTTAGGTTTAATCCGGGGGGCGAGGCTAGACAATGAGCAGTTCTTC
D: -; J: TRBJ1-6; V: TRBV7-2; size: -; CDR3: CASSWGGSPLHF; DNA: TGTGCCAGCAGCTGGGGCGGTTCACCCCTCCACTTT
D: -; J: TRBJ1-2; V: TRBV7-9; size: -; CDR3: CASSKGIVDYGYTF; DNA: TGTGCCAGCAGTAAGGGGATTGTGGACTATGGCTACACCTTC
D: TRBD2; J: TRBJ2-1; V: TRBV7-8; size: -; CDR3: CASSLQSGRASGEQFF; DNA: TGTGCCAGCAGCTTACAAAGCGGGAGGGCCTCAGGTGAGCAGTTCTTC
D: TRBD2; J: TRBJ2-1; V: TRBV4-1; size: -; CDR3: CASSQDGAGGQNEQFF; DNA: TGCGCCAGCAGCCAAGATGGGGCGGGGGGTCAGAATGAGCAGTTCTTC
D: -; J: TRBJ1-1; V: TRBV5-1; size: -; CDR3: CASSPRPGNTEAFF; DNA: TGCGCCAGCAGCCCCCGACCGGGAAACACTGAAGCTTTCTTT
D: -; J: TRBJ1-6; V: TRBV19; size: -; CDR3: CASSMWSSNSPLHF; DNA: TGTGCCAGTAGTATGTGGAGCTCCAATTCACCCCTCCACTTT
D: -; J: TRBJ1-1; V: TRBV5-1; size: -; CDR3: CASSLQGAPYSTEAFF; DNA: TGCGCCAGCAGCTTACAGGGTGCGCCATATTCCACTGAAGCTTTCTTT
D: -; J: TRBJ2-3; V: TRBV9; size: few; CDR3: CASSALGGRAPTDTQYF; DNA: TGTGCCAGCAGCGCCCTAGGTGGGCGGGCCCCCACAGATACGCAGTATTTT
D: TRBD1; J: TRBJ2-1; V: TRBV18; size: -; CDR3: CASATQGAFGNEQFF; DNA: TGTGCCAGCGCGACTCAGGGGGCTTTCGGGAATGAGCAGTTCTTC
D: -; J: TRBJ2-3; V: TRBV6-5; size: -; CDR3: CASSYYRTSTDTQYF; DNA: TGTGCCAGCAGTTACTACCGGACTAGCACAGATACGCAGTATTTT
D: -; J: TRBJ1-1; V: TRBV5-1; size: once; CDR3: CASSDDRPIGAFF; DNA: TGCGCCAGCAGCGACGACAGGCCCATCGGAGCTTTCTTT
D: -; J: TRBJ1-4; V: TRBV21-1; size: -; CDR3: CASSKANRGINEKLFF; DNA: TGTGCCAGCAGCAAAGCTAACAGGGGCATTAATGAAAAACTGTTTTTT
D: -; J: TRBJ1-5; V: TRBV2; size: -; CDR3: CASSPDGGGNQPQHF; DNA: TGTGCCAGCAGCCCGGACGGGGGGGGCAATCAGCCCCAGCATTTT
D: -; J: TRBJ1-1; V: TRBV19; size: -; CDR3: CATENERNTEAFF; DNA: TGTGCCACCGAGAACGAGAGGAACACTGAAGCTTTCTTT
D: TRBD2; J: TRBJ2-7; V: TRBV7-2; size: -; CDR3: CASSLSGSSYEQYF; DNA: TGTGCCAGCAGCTTAAGCGGGAGTTCCTACGAGCAGTACTTC
D: TRBD2; J: TRBJ2-3; V: TRBV27; size: -; CDR3: CASRPQRGTGTDTQYF; DNA: TGTGCCAGCAGACCTCAGCGGGGGACGGGGACAGATACGCAGTATTTT
D: -; J: TRBJ2-3; V: TRBV6-5; size: many; CDR3: CASTNTDTQYF; DNA: TGTGCCAGCACCAACACAGATACGCAGTATTTT
D: -; J: TRBJ2-1; V: TRBV19; size: -; CDR3: CASSIDHTVVEQFF; DNA: TGTGCCAGTAGTATAGATCACACCGTTGTAGAGCAGTTCTTC
D: TRBD1; J: TRBJ1-2; V: TRBV6-5; size: once; CDR3: CASSRSDRDRVGYTF; DNA: TGTGCCAGCAGCCGTTCCGACAGGGATCGAGTCGGCTACACCTTC
D: -; J: TRBJ1-2; V: TRBV19; size: -; CDR3: CATSQGQGYTF; DNA: TGTGCCACCTCCCAGGGACAAGGCTACACCTTC
D: TRBD1; J: TRBJ1-4; V: TRBV4-1; size: -; CDR3: CASSQDEGASNEKLFF; DNA: TGCGCCAGCAGCCAAGATGAGGGGGCTTCTAATGAAAAACTGTTTTTT
D: -; J: TRBJ1-1; V: TRBV6-5; size: -; CDR3: CASHKGSSFTEAFF; DNA: TGTGCCAGTCATAAAGGGAGCTCATTCACTGAAGCTTTCTTT
D: -; J: TRBJ2-3; V: TRBV11-2; size: -; CDR3: CASSLALVFTDTQYF; DNA: TGTGCCAGCAGCTTAGCGCTAGTCTTCACAGATACGCAGTATTTT
D: -; J: TRBJ1-2; V: TRBV19; size: -; CDR3: CASSIEVLASHGYTF; DNA: TGTGCCAGTAGTATTGAGGTCCTGGCCAGTCATGGCTACACCTTC
D: -; J: TRBJ2-5; V: TRBV9; size: -; CDR3: CASSGFGVGETQYF; DNA: TGTGCCAGCAGCGGCTTTGGAGTCGGGGAGACCCAGTACTTC
D: -; J: TRBJ2-1; V: TRBV7-3; size: -; CDR3: CASSLSRQNEQFF; DNA: TGTGCCAGCAGCTTAAGTCGACAAAATGAGCAGTTCTTC
D: -; J: TRBJ1-5; V: TRBV15; size: -; CDR3: CATSRDRPQPQHF; DNA: TGTGCCACCAGCAGAGACAGGCCTCAGCCCCAGCATTTT
D: -; J: TRBJ2-3; V: TRBV3-1/TRBV3-2; size: -; CDR3: CASSLNRGGADTQYF; DNA: TGTGCCAGCAGCCTGAATAGAGGGGGGGCAGATACGCAGTATTTT
D: TRBD2; J: TRBJ2-2; V: TRBV9; size: -; CDR3: CASSPRTSFTGELFF; DNA: TGTGCCAGCAGTCCCAGGACTAGCTTCACCGGGGAGCTGTTTTTT
D: -; J: TRBJ1-3; V: TRBV30; size: -; CDR3: CAWSARRSGNTIYF; DNA: TGTGCCTGGAGTGCCCGTCGCTCTGGAAACACCATATATTTT
D: TRBD1; J: TRBJ1-1; V: TRBV7-9; size: -; CDR3: CASSLVLTGGADTEAFF; DNA: TGTGCCAGCAGCTTAGTACTGACAGGGGGCGCGGACACTGAAGCTTTCTTT
D: TRBD2; J: TRBJ2-1; V: TRBV5-1; size: few; CDR3: CASSQLAGGDNEQFF; DNA: TGCGCCAGCAGCCAACTAGCGGGAGGAGACAATGAGCAGTTCTTC
D: TRBD1; J: TRBJ2-7; V: TRBV5-1; size: -; CDR3: CASSWSRDRVSYEQYF; DNA: TGCGCCAGCAGCTGGAGCCGGGACAGGGTCTCCTACGAGCAGTACTTC
D: -; J: TRBJ2-1; V: TRBV6-2/TRBV6-3; size: -; CDR3: CASSPPGVSYSKQFF; DNA: TGTGCCAGCAGTCCCCCGGGAGTCTCTTACTCGAAGCAGTTCTTC
D: -; J: TRBJ1-2; V: TRBV7-9; size: -; CDR3: CASSGGGYGYTF; DNA: TGTGCCAGCAGCGGGGGAGGGTATGGCTACACCTTC
D: -; J: TRBJ1-5; V: TRBV28; size: -; CDR3: CASSLNGLAGNSNQPQHF; DNA: TGTGCCAGCAGTTTAAATGGTTTGGCAGGGAATAGCAATCAGCCCCAGCATTTT
D: TRBD1; J: TRBJ2-7; V: TRBV7-8; size: -; CDR3: CASSQGAAGPPYEQYF; DNA: TGTGCCAGCAGTCAGGGGGCCGCAGGGCCCCCCTACGAGCAGTACTTC
D: TRBD2; J: TRBJ2-1; V: TRBV7-6; size: -; CDR3: CASSLDSGRAHNEQFF; DNA: TGTGCCAGCAGCTTAGATAGCGGGAGGGCCCACAATGAGCAGTTCTTC